A selection of T cell receptor beta chains follows, all from one sample in a study of shared clonotypes between healthy human individuals. Some clones are missing from TCRdb's copy, which holds only in-frame ones; the method was immunoSEQ multiplex PCR. The data hold about 560,000 clones, with roughly 79% observed a single time. Material for sequencing was PBMCs. Receptors originate from a woman aged 40 to 49 in good health. Some clones in this sample may be carry-over from other donors' samples. Each CDR3 is given with its conserved first and last residue. A D gene is named only where the DNA matches it firmly. Where a row states a size, it is once, few, many or the class of an expanded clone; other rows omit it.

cdr3_nt | cdr3_aa | v_call | clone_size | j_call | d_call
TGTGCCAGCAGCTTGGTGTTAGCCCCTGGGGCTTTCTTT | CASSLVLAPGAFF | TRBV5-4 | . | TRBJ1-1 | .
TGTGCCAGCAGAACCGCGGACTTTTCTGAAAAACTGTTTTTT | CASRTADFSEKLFF | TRBV6-5 | . | TRBJ1-4 | .
TGTGCCAGCAGCCCGCGGAGCGGGAGCGGTGAGACCCAGTACTTC | CASSPRSGSGETQYF | TRBV6-6 | . | TRBJ2-5 | TRBD2
TGCGCCAGCAGCCGAACCTCACCCTGGGAGACCCAGTACTTC | CASSRTSPWETQYF | TRBV5-1 | . | TRBJ2-5 | .
TGTGCCAGCAGCTTAGCGACTACAGATACGCAGTATTTT | CASSLATTDTQYF | TRBV11-3 | . | TRBJ2-3 | .
TGTGCCACCAGGAGGTCAGGATACTACAATGAGCAGTTCTTC | CATRRSGYYNEQFF | TRBV10-3 | . | TRBJ2-1 | .
TGTGCCAGCAGTAAACTAGCCAGTGGTGATACGCAGTATTTT | CASSKLASGDTQYF | TRBV2 | few | TRBJ2-3 | .
TGTGCCAGCAGTGCCCACGACGGGAGGGCCCGGTACGAGCAGTACTTC | CASSAHDGRARYEQYF | TRBV28 | . | TRBJ2-7 | TRBD2
TGTGCCAGCAGTGAAATGTTATTCGACAGCGCGAACTATGGCTACACCTTC | CASSEMLFDSANYGYTF | TRBV6-1 | . | TRBJ1-2 | .
TGTGCGAGTACCGATCCGAGTCAGGGGGCAGATACGCAGTATTTT | CASTDPSQGADTQYF | TRBV19 | . | TRBJ2-3 | TRBD1
TGTGCCACCAGCAGAGATAGGGGACTGCAAGAGACCCAGTACTTC | CATSRDRGLQETQYF | TRBV15 | . | TRBJ2-5 | .
TGCGCCAGCAGCCCCCGGGACAGCAATTCACCCCTCCACTTT | CASSPRDSNSPLHF | TRBV5-1 | . | TRBJ1-6 | TRBD1
TGTGCCAGCAGCTCCCTCGCCCTCAGGGGCTACACCTTC | CASSSLALRGYTF | TRBV11-2 | . | TRBJ1-2 | .
TGTGCCATCAGGACGACAGAGAACACTGAAGCTTTCTTT | CAIRTTENTEAFF | TRBV6-5 | . | TRBJ1-1 | .
TGTGCCAGCAGGCGAACCGGGACCACGAACACCGGGGAGCTGTTTTTT | CASRRTGTTNTGELFF | TRBV27 | . | TRBJ2-2 | .
TGTGCCAGCAGCTTGGATGGTCGGGCTGGGCAGTACTTC | CASSLDGRAGQYF | TRBV5-4 | . | TRBJ2-7 | .
TGCGCCAGCAGCGAGGCGACCTTAGCGGGCGGTGACACCGGGGAGCTGTTTTTT | CASSEATLAGGDTGELFF | TRBV5-1 | . | TRBJ2-2 | TRBD2
TGCAGCGTTGAAAGGTGGTCTTGGACAGGGGGCAGGGAGCAGTACTTC | CSVERWSWTGGREQYF | TRBV29-1 | . | TRBJ2-7 | TRBD1
TGTGCCAGCAGTTTAAACAGGGTCCATGGCTACACCTTC | CASSLNRVHGYTF | TRBV27 | . | TRBJ1-2 | .
TGTGCCAGTAGTATATCTCGGACAAACCCCTACGAGCAGTACTTC | CASSISRTNPYEQYF | TRBV19 | . | TRBJ2-7 | .
TGTGCCAGCAGCTGGGAAACAGGGAGGGCCGGGGAGCTGTTTTTT | CASSWETGRAGELFF | TRBV11-2 | few | TRBJ2-2 | .
TGTGCCAGCAGCTCAGGACTAGCGGGAGTAGACGACACCACCTACGAGCAGTACTTC | CASSSGLAGVDDTTYEQYF | TRBV13 | once | TRBJ2-7 | TRBD2
TGTGCCAGCAGTTTGGTCAGCAATCAGCCCCAGCATTTT | CASSLVSNQPQHF | TRBV27 | few | TRBJ1-5 | .
TGCGCCAGCAGCTTGGCAGTAGGCTCCTACAATGAGCAGTTCTTC | CASSLAVGSYNEQFF | TRBV5-1 | . | TRBJ2-1 | .
TGCAGTGCTATTGTAGGAGAGACCCAGTACTTC | CSAIVGETQYF | TRBV20-1 | once | TRBJ2-5 | .
TGTGCCAGCAGCTCCTTCATGGGGAATGAGCAGTTCTTC | CASSSFMGNEQFF | TRBV7-7 | . | TRBJ2-1 | .
TGTGCCAGCAGCCCCCAGGTGTCAATGCAGTACTTC | CASSPQVSMQYF | TRBV16 | few | TRBJ2-7 | .
TGTGCCAGCAAGGAGGGACAGGGGGAGTACAATGAGCAGTTCTTC | CASKEGQGEYNEQFF | TRBV27 | . | TRBJ2-1 | TRBD1
TGTGCCTGGAGTCCGGGACGGTTCTCTGGAAACACCATATATTTT | CAWSPGRFSGNTIYF | TRBV30 | . | TRBJ1-3 | .
TGTGCCAGCAGCGCCACAGGGTATGGCGAGCAGTACTTC | CASSATGYGEQYF | TRBV27 | once | TRBJ2-7 | .
TGTGCCAGTAGTGTGGGACTAGCGGCTAAAGAGACCCAGTACTTC | CASSVGLAAKETQYF | TRBV19 | . | TRBJ2-5 | TRBD2
TGTGCCAGCAGCCCGAGTGGGGACAGGCAGGAAGCTTTCTTT | CASSPSGDRQEAFF | TRBV14 | few | TRBJ1-1 | TRBD1
TGTGCCAGCAAGTCCGGGAGCTCCTACAATGAGCAGTTCTTC | CASKSGSSYNEQFF | TRBV7-8 | . | TRBJ2-1 | .
TGCAGCGCCGAACTACCCTCTGACAGGGGCTACAACACCGGGGAGCTGTCTTTT | CSAELPSDRGYNTGELSF | TRBV29-1 | . | TRBJ2-2 | TRBD1
TGTGCCAGCTCAGCGGACAGGACTCAAGAGACCCAGTACTTC | CASSADRTQETQYF | TRBV18 | few | TRBJ2-5 | TRBD1
TGCGCCAGCAGCTCAAGCTCCTACGAGCAGTACTTC | CASSSSSYEQYF | TRBV5-1 | . | TRBJ2-7 | .
TGCGCCAGCAGCCCCATCGGACTAGCGGAAGAGACCCAGTACTTC | CASSPIGLAEETQYF | TRBV5-1 | . | TRBJ2-5 | TRBD2
TGTGCCAGCAGCGTAGCAGGGACTAGCGAGTACAATGAGCAGTTCTTC | CASSVAGTSEYNEQFF | TRBV9 | . | TRBJ2-1 | TRBD2
TGTGCCAGCAGTTTATTGTACAGTAGGGTAACCTACGAGCAGTACTTC | CASSLLYSRVTYEQYF | TRBV28 | . | TRBJ2-7 | .
TGTGCCAGTAGTTCCCTGTCGGACAGCTCCTACGAGCAGTACTTC | CASSSLSDSSYEQYF | TRBV19 | . | TRBJ2-7 | .
TGTGCCAGCAGCTTAAGGGCAGGGCTCTCTGGAAACACCATATATTTT | CASSLRAGLSGNTIYF | TRBV7-8 | . | TRBJ1-3 | .
TGCGCCAGCAGCCGGAGCGGGAGAGGTATCAATGAGCAGTTCTTC | CASSRSGRGINEQFF | TRBV10-2 | few | TRBJ2-1 | TRBD2
TGTGCCAGCAGCCAGCGACTAGCGGGAGGCCGGGGAGAGACCCAGTACTTC | CASSQRLAGGRGETQYF | TRBV7-6 | . | TRBJ2-5 | TRBD2
TGCGCCAGCGCCTACGTACTAGCGGCCTCCAATGAGCAGTTCTTC | CASAYVLAASNEQFF | TRBV5-1 | . | TRBJ2-1 | TRBD2
TGTGCTAGCGGGAGAAGAGCCGGGGAGCTGTTTTTT | CASGRRAGELFF | TRBV7-2 | . | TRBJ2-2 | TRBD2
TGTGCCAGCTCCTTAGCGGGACACTCCTACGAGCAGTACTTC | CASSLAGHSYEQYF | TRBV18 | once | TRBJ2-7 | TRBD2
TGTGCCAGCAGTATCGGGACAGGGGTAGAGACCCAGTACTTC | CASSIGTGVETQYF | TRBV2 | . | TRBJ2-5 | TRBD1
TGCAGCGTTGATGACAGGGGATCTGATACGCAGTATTTT | CSVDDRGSDTQYF | TRBV29-1 | . | TRBJ2-3 | TRBD1
TGTGCCAGTAGTATAGATCGGGCGTACAATGAGCAGTTCTTC | CASSIDRAYNEQFF | TRBV19 | . | TRBJ2-1 | .